The table lists the clone carrying this TCR beta chain with many counts. Trimming removed 2 bases at V and 0 bases at J, with 7 bases between. The CDR3 has 14 amino acids. Per germline, CDR1 KGHSH and CDR2 LQKENI. These data belong to a study of T-cell memory formation after mild COVID-19. TCRdb re-called the 5' RACE reads through MiXCR, storing one row per CDR3 protein. The data contain more than 150,000 distinct CDR3 sequences, around 10% of them singletons. The sequenced sample consisted of PBMCs or a T cell subset sorted from them (not recorded which). The rearrangement joins TRBV18 to TRBJ2-5; D gene ambiguous. The TCR sequence derives from a young man who had mild COVID-19 (a few samples of this study predate the infection). Cell type and time point are not known. This CDR3 reads CASSPGLNQETQYF. CDR3 DNA: TGTGCCAGCTCACCAGGGCTCAACCAAGAGACCCAGTACTTC.